This TCR beta chain originates from a study of blood T cells in healthy people across ages (dated by TCRdb to between 2015 and 2017). Turning to the overall study: In model experiments, template switching captured about one uniquely barcoded TCR beta cDNA molecule for every two T cells. The study measured age-related changes in TCR beta repertoire diversity using deep sequencing normalized with unique cDNA molecular identifiers. The donors were divided into four age groups: young (average around 15 years), middle-aged (about 39), aged (approximately 62) and long-lived (more than 75). To avoid experimental bias, donors of different ages were spread randomly across the sequencing lanes. Two additional independent replicas of 1 million unique cDNA reads from the same blood draw were analyzed for two donors (one aged 18 to 30 and one aged 80 or older). Broad study findings and their caveats: There was a strong correlation between observed TCR beta diversity and the percentage of naive T cells measured by flow cytometry. Compared with the aged group, the long-lived group had more naive CD4+ T cells, fewer expanded clones and increased TCR diversity, suggesting age selection. Bulk unsorted PBMC profiling prevented conclusive comparison of naive and antigen-experienced compartments. Estimates of total diversity from one million sequenced T cells were regarded as lower bounds and underestimates. Because donor CMV infection status was unknown, age-related changes in expanded clonotypes were potentially confounded. Observed TCR beta diversity per million T cells fell roughly linearly with age, and a significant reduction was already apparent by age approximately 40.

Systemically healthy Caucasian individuals from Russia, 35 to 50 in total and aged roughly 6 to 100 years, were included as donors. Approximately 10 milliliters of peripheral blood were collected from each donor into EDTA-treated Vacutainer tubes. PBMCs were isolated by Ficoll-Paque density-gradient centrifugation, with at least 6 million obtained per sample. Trizol reagent was used to extract total RNA from PBMCs, with at least 6 micrograms per sample. The percentages of naive CD45RAhigh/CD27high T cells were determined by flow cytometry on a PBMC aliquot from every donor. In this sample, this clonotype turned up a few times. This receptor's antigen is unknown. One base away there is no much larger clone; base qualities are not given. The CDR3 runs 16 amino acids, cysteine and phenylalanine included. Solely the CDR3 DNA is kept, with 48 bases framed from the first base. CDR1 LNHDA and CDR2 SQIVND are derived from the germline V gene (reference sequence). V and J lose 5 bases and 2 bases, and a span of 16 bases separates them.

Library construction relied on 5' RACE. The listed sequencing device is Illumina HiSeq 2500. A second PCR of 7 to 11 cycles was performed with a sample-barcoded 5' primer and a J-beta primer mix. A template-switch 5' adaptor carrying 12 random nucleotides introduced a unique molecular identifier onto each TCR beta cDNA molecule. Each sample yielded at least 3 million CDR3-containing paired-end reads. The Mint cDNA synthesis kit, primed by a TRBC-specific oligonucleotide, was used to synthesize first-strand cDNA from all RNA. Following uracil-DNA glycosylase treatment, a first 18-cycle PCR with universal primers M1SS and BC2_uni_R was performed on all cDNA. The paper's processing steps were these. For normalization, 1 million high-quality reads were randomly selected from each sample, with every read carrying a distinct molecular identifier. Instead of being binned into consensus sequences, reads with shared molecular identifiers were discarded. MiTCR, with a Q25 quality threshold and the strictest error-elimination algorithm, was used for CDR3 identification, clonotype clustering and error correction. A nonparametric unseen species model using Euler transformation provided a lower-bound estimate of total TCR beta diversity. The public reads were reanalyzed by TCRdb: fastp trimming at Q25, MiXCR alignment, in-frame beta chains only. Every CDR3 protein is listed once, alongside the most common genes and DNA of its rows. It is TCRdb's table, rather than the study itself, that gives the V and J calls and clone size. The sample table shows some 750,000 distinct CDR3 sequences, and roughly 20% are seen once. Jointly, the top ten make up roughly 22% of the sample.

This clonotype was obtained from a man aged 65-85 years in good health. Sequencing used blood. This chain joins TRBV19 to TRBJ2-1; the D gene is perhaps TRBD1 or TRBD2, as each covers 7 bases. For the CDR3, the sequence is CASSPRGGWAYNEQFF. The DNA reads TGTGCCAGTAGTCCCAGGGGGGGGTGGGCCTACAATGAGCAGTTCTTC.